This passage covers 24 T cell receptor beta chains from one sample sequenced in a study of shared clonotypes between healthy human individuals. TCRdb's table, derived via immunoSEQ multiplex PCR, lists solely in-frame clones and lacks some. The sample shows some 2 million clones, 90% to 95% of them seen only once. Specimen: naive CD4+ T cells sorted from blood. Subset meaning: CD45RA+ positively selected. The receptors stem from a man aged 18 to 29 in good health.

J is TRBJ1-4 and V is TRBV6-1; TRBD1 aligns across 7 bases. The CDR3 contains 13 residues. The V gene end was trimmed by 10 bases and the J gene end by 8 bases; junction bases not matched to a gene: 10. Per germline, CDR1 MNHNS and CDR2 SASEGT. For the CDR3, the DNA is TGTGCCACCGCGTTACTACAGGGGGAAAAACTGTTTTTT. It codes for CATALLQGEKLFF.

This clone was detected a few times. The V and J genes are TRBV19 and TRBJ1-4; D gene uncertain. The CDR3 has 13 residues. Trimming cost V 10 bases and J 7 bases, with 16 bases left between them. CDR1 is LNHDA and CDR2 is SQIVND in the germline V gene (reference sequence). The CDR3 spells CATKRNGAEKLFF. CDR3 bases: TGTGCCACTAAGAGGAACGGAGCTGAAAAACTGTTTTTT.

V usage is TRBV25-1 and J usage is TRBJ1-6, with D uncertain. Germline CDR1 is MGHDK and CDR2 is SYGVNS. V was clipped by 3 bases and J by 4 bases, with 10 bases between them. The length of the CDR3 is 15 residues. The CDR3 reads CASSERGDYNSPLHF. For the CDR3, the DNA is TGTGCCAGCAGTGAGCGCGGAGATTATAATTCACCCCTCCACTTT.

The chain joins TRBV30 to TRBJ2-5, with TRBD1 as a possible D gene (5 bases). This CDR3 is built from 15 residues. CDR1 is GTSNPN and CDR2 is SVGIG in the germline V gene (reference sequence). Trimming took 0 bases from V and 1 from J, leaving 12 bases between them. CDR3 nucleotide sequence: TGTGCCTGGAGTGTACAAAAGGGGCCCCAAGAGACCCAGTACTTC. It yields the protein CAWSVQKGPQETQYF.

This chain links TRBV28 with TRBJ1-6; the D gene is possibly TRBD1 (6 bases). Trimming left V 6 bases short and J 6 bases short, with 15 bases between. This CDR3 is built from 15 residues. Germline-derived CDR1 and CDR2 are MDHEN and SYDVKM. The CDR3 nucleotides are TGTGCCAGCAGGGCAGTCGCAGGGGCTAATTCACCCCTCCACTTT. This codes for CASRAVAGANSPLHF. Variable domain in full (rest from reference TRBV28 and TRBJ1-6): DVKVTQSSRYLVKRTGEKVFLECVQDMDHENMFWYRQDPGLGLRLIYFSYDVKMKEKGDIPEGYSVSREKKERFSLILESASTNQTSMYLCASRAVAGANSPLHFGNGTRLTVT.

The chain couples TRBV9 to TRBJ1-4, with a tentative D call TRBD1 (6 bases). The germline V and J ends were trimmed by 2 bases and 5 bases, with 13 bases remaining between them. The CDR3 covers 15 residues. In germline, CDR1 is SGDLS, CDR2 YYNGEE. DNA for the CDR3: TGTGCCAGCAGCGTGTGGGGAAGGGGGAATGAAAAACTGTTTTTT. Amino acids: CASSVWGRGNEKLFF.

CDR3 sequence: CASSSTSHEQYF. The CDR3 DNA reads as TGTGCCAGCAGTTCTACAAGTCACGAGCAGTACTTC. This chain joins TRBV6-5 and TRBJ2-7, with D uncertain. This CDR3 spans 12 amino acids. Per the germline V gene, CDR1 is MNHEY and CDR2 is SVGAGI. V gave up 4 bases and J gave up 5 bases, with 9 bases separating them.

The chain couples TRBV21-1 to TRBJ2-1. TRBV21-1 represents a pseudogene. This CDR3 is built from 11 residues. CDR3 amino acids: CASSKGGEQFF. CDR3 DNA: TGTGCCAGCAGCAAAGGGGGTGAGCAGTTCTTC.

This chain links TRBV5-1 with TRBJ2-3, with TRBD1 as a possible D gene (6 bases). The CDR3 consists of 14 residues. Trimming stripped 4 bases from V and 2 bases from J, with 11 bases between. The germline CDR1 and CDR2 sequences are SGHRS and YFSETQ. CDR3 DNA: TGCGCCAGCAGCCCGGGACACCCCACAGATACGCAGTATTTT. Protein sequence: CASSPGHPTDTQYF.

This CDR3 is CASSGDKGEKLFF. CDR3 nucleotides: TGTGCCAGCTCAGGCGACAAAGGTGAAAAACTGTTTTTT. The V call is TRBV18, the J call TRBJ1-4; D call uncertain. V shed 5 bases and J shed 7 bases, with 11 bases lying between them. This CDR3 region has 13 residues. Germline values: CDR1 KGHSH, CDR2 LQKENI.

V is TRBV4-3 and J is TRBJ1-2, with D unresolved. Between the trimmed V and J ends, which lost 1 base and 4 bases, there was a span of 16 bases. CDR3 length equals 16 residues. The germline gives CDR1 LGHNA, CDR2 YSLEER. Here the CDR3 reads CASSQVGGRKLYGYTF. The DNA of the CDR3 is TGCGCCAGCAGCCAAGTAGGCGGGCGGAAGCTCTATGGCTACACCTTC.

The chain joins TRBV2 to TRBJ1-2, with D perhaps TRBD1 (6 bases). This CDR3 region has 13 residues. V dropped 5 bases and J dropped 8 bases, with 15 bases sitting between them. Germline loops: CDR1 SNHLY, CDR2 FYNNEI. CDR3 region: CASSFYRDAGYTF. CDR3 bases: TGTGCCAGCAGTTTCTACAGGGACGCAGGCTACACCTTC.

The chain couples TRBV6-5 to TRBJ1-6; no clear D gene. Germline V CDR1 and CDR2: MNHEY, SVGAGI. CDR3 length equals 16 residues. V dropped 2 bases and J dropped 0 bases, with 8 bases sitting between them. CDR3 nucleotide sequence: TGTGCCAGCAGTTACACAGATAGCTCCTATAATTCACCCCTCCACTTT. It is translated as CASSYTDSSYNSPLHF.

The J gene is TRBJ2-1, the V gene TRBV6-1; 7 bases align to TRBD1. With 2 bases clipped from V and 5 bases from J, the junction kept 12 bases outside the gene matches. Germline-derived CDR1 and CDR2 are MNHNS and SASEGT. The CDR3 runs 17 residues. The CDR3 DNA sequence: TGTGCCAGCAGTGAATCCTTCTACAGGGGAACTCACAATGAGCAGTTCTTC. It yields the protein CASSESFYRGTHNEQFF.

V gene TRBV5-6 combines with J gene TRBJ2-2; 10 bases agree with TRBD1. V was clipped by 4 bases and J by 7 bases; unmatched bases: 10. From germline, CDR1 is SGHDT and CDR2 YYEEEE. This CDR3 region has 16 residues. CDR3 sequence (DNA): TGTGCCAGCAGCCCCAAGGACAGGGGGTATGGCGGGGAGCTGTTTTTT. Encoded protein: CASSPKDRGYGGELFF. Together with reference TRBV5-6 and TRBJ2-2, the CDR3 gives the full variable domain: DAGVTQSPTHLIKTRGQQVTLRCSPKSGHDTVSWYQQALGQGPQFIFQYYEEEERQRGNFPDRFSGHQFPNYSSELNVNALLLGDSALYLCASSPKDRGYGGELFFGEGSRLTVL.

J is TRBJ2-1 and V is TRBV7-2, with D unresolved. Germline loops: CDR1 SGHTA, CDR2 FQGNSA. The CDR3 contains 16 residues. V was shortened by 5 bases and J by 0 bases, with 14 bases between the two germline ends. The chain's CDR3 is CASSAVAVSSYNEQFF. CDR3 sequence (DNA): TGTGCCAGCAGCGCCGTCGCGGTTAGCTCCTACAATGAGCAGTTCTTC.

The rearrangement uses TRBV6-5 and TRBJ1-1; D might be TRBD1 (5 bases). Deletions cut 5 bases from V and 6 bases from J, with 13 bases between. Germline V CDR1 and CDR2: MNHEY, SVGAGI. The CDR3 has 13 amino acids. Written as DNA, the CDR3 is TGTGCCAGCAGTCCTCCGGTGGGGGCTGAAGCTTTCTTT. As protein: CASSPPVGAEAFF.

Remarks on this clone: Other nucleotide sequences from this sample produce the same CDR3. The chain carries TRBV30 and TRBJ1-5, with no clear D. Germline V gene sequence: CDR1 GTSNPN, CDR2 SVGIG (reference sequence). This CDR3 region has 14 residues. V shed 0 bases and J shed 6 bases, with 12 bases lying between them. The CDR3 region is CAWSVTSNGQPQHF. The CDR3 bases are TGTGCCTGGAGTGTAACGTCTAACGGTCAGCCCCAGCATTTT. The full variable domain, with the rest looked up from reference TRBV30 and TRBJ1-5, is SQTIHQWPATLVQPVGSPLSLECTVEGTSNPNLYWYRQAAGRGLQLLFYSVGIGQISSEVPQNLSASRPQDRQFILSSKKLLLSDSGFYLCAWSVTSNGQPQHFGDGTRLSIL.

This chain joins TRBV13 and TRBJ1-1, with D maybe TRBD1 (5 bases). V dropped 3 bases and J dropped 0 bases, with 17 bases sitting between them. Looked up from germline, CDR1 is PRHDT and CDR2 is FYEKMQ (reference sequence). The CDR3 runs to 17 residues. CDR3 region: CASSFSARDEVNTEAFF. The CDR3 region has the DNA TGTGCCAGCAGCTTTAGTGCCAGGGACGAAGTGAACACTGAAGCTTTCTTT.

J is TRBJ2-2 and V is TRBV9, with TRBD1 matching 10 bases. Germline assignment: CDR1 SGDLS and CDR2 YYNGEE. The CDR3 contains 18 residues. J was trimmed by 4 bases and V by 1 base; bases with no gene match: 10. The CDR3 reads CASSVSNRQGASTGELFF. In DNA form, the CDR3 reads TGTGCCAGCAGCGTATCCAACCGACAGGGGGCGAGCACCGGGGAGCTGTTTTTT.

With regard to this clone: The same CDR3 also results from other DNA sequences found in this sample. The CDR3 DNA follows: TGTGCCAGCAGCCCGGGACAGGGAAGGTCCTACGAGCAGTACTTC. Its translation is CASSPGQGRSYEQYF. The rearrangement links TRBV7-2 to TRBJ2-7; 9 nucleotides align to TRBD1. The CDR3 length is 15 residues. V dropped 5 bases and J dropped 1; count of bases not matched to a gene: 6. Germline V gives CDR1 SGHTA, CDR2 FQGNSA.

The rearrangement uses TRBV6-5 and TRBJ2-2; D unresolved. The germline V gene has CDR1 MNHEY and CDR2 SVGAGI. Trimming took off 10 bases at V and 1 base at J, with 16 bases between the two ends. This CDR3 spans 15 amino acids. CDR3 loop: CATSPDGQNTGELFF. CDR3 bases: TGTGCCACCTCTCCGGACGGGCAGAACACCGGGGAGCTGTTTTTT.

This chain connects TRBV10-3 to TRBJ1-2; 7 positions match TRBD1. With 4 bases clipped from V and 2 bases from J, the junction kept 4 bases outside the gene matches. The CDR3 covers 14 residues. Germline assignment: CDR1 ENHRY and CDR2 SYGVKD. CDR3 sequence reads: CAISAGRGNYGYTF. The CDR3 bases are TGTGCCATCAGTGCGGGCAGGGGGAACTATGGCTACACCTTC.

This chain links TRBV10-3 with TRBJ1-1, with D hard to call. Germline V CDR1 and CDR2: ENHRY, SYGVKD. Trimming took 8 bases from V and 0 from J, leaving 13 bases between them. CDR3 length: 14 amino acids. The DNA for the CDR3 is TGTGCCATCTCCCCTTCGCCTATGAACACTGAAGCTTTCTTT. It is translated as CAISPSPMNTEAFF.